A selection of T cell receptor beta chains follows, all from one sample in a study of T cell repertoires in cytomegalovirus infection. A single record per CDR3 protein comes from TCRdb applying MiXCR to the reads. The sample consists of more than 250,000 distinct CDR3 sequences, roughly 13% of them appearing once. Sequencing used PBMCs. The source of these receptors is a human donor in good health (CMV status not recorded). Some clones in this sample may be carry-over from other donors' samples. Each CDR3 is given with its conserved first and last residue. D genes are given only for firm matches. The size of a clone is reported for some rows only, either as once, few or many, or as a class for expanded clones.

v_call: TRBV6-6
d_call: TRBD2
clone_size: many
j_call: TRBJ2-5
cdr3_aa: CASRRLAGVETQYF
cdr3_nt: TGTGCCAGCAGAAGACTAGCGGGGGTTGAGACCCAGTACTTC

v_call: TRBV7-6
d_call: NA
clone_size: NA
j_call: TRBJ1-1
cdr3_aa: CASSISPGSVTEAFF
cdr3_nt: TGTGCCAGCAGCATAAGCCCTGGATCGGTGACTGAAGCTTTCTTT

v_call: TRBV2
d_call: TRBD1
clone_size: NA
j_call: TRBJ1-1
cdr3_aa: CASRNRGSVEAFF
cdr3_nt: TGTGCCAGCAGGAACAGGGGCTCCGTAGAAGCTTTCTTT

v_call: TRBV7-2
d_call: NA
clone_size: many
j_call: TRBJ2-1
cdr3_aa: CASGRGRETYNEQFF
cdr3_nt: TGTGCCAGCGGTCGGGGGCGGGAGACCTACAATGAGCAGTTCTTC

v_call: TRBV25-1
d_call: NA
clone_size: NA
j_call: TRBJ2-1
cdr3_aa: CASHLTGDNEQFF
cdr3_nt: TGTGCCAGCCATCTCACCGGGGACAATGAGCAGTTCTTC

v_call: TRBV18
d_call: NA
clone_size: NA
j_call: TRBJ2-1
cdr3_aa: CASSPLGIVAFF
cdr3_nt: TGTGCCAGCTCACCGCTAGGGATAGTTGCGTTCTTC

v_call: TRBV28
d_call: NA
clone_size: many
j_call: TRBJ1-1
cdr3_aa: CASSRATDGLNTEAFF
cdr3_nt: TGTGCCAGCAGCCGGGCTACGGACGGTTTGAACACTGAAGCTTTCTTT

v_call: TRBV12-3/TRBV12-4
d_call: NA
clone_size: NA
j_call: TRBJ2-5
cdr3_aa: CASSLAGAEETQYF
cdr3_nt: TGTGCCAGCAGTTTAGCGGGAGCTGAAGAGACCCAGTACTTC

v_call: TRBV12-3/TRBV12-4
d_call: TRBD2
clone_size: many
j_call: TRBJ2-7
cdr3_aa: CASSFPALAGVPEQYF
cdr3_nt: TGTGCCAGCAGCTTTCCGGCACTAGCGGGAGTTCCCGAGCAGTACTTC

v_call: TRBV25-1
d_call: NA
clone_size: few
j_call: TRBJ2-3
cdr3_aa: CASRGAGDDTQYF
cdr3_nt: TGTGCCAGCAGGGGGGCCGGGGATGATACGCAGTATTTT

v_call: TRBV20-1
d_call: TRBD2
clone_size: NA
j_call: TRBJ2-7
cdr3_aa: CSAASPGGRSHEQYF
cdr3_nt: TGCAGTGCCGCTAGTCCTGGCGGGAGATCCCACGAGCAGTACTTC

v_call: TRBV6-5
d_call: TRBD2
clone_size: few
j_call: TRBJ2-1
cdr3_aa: CASRKLSGSSYNEQFF
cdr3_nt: TGTGCCAGCCGTAAACTTAGCGGGAGCTCCTACAATGAGCAGTTCTTC

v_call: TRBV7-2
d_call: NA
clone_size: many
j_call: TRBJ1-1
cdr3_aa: CASSSPGSRTEAFF
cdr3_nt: TGTGCCAGCAGCAGCCCAGGGTCGAGGACTGAAGCTTTCTTT

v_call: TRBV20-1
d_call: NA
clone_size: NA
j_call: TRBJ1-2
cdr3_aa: CSGGGGIVANYGYTF
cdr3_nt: TGCAGTGGGGGGGGGGGGATAGTAGCTAACTATGGCTACACCTTC

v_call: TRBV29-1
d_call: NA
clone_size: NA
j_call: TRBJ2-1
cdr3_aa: CSASDRVAGEQFF
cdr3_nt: TGCAGCGCCTCGGACAGGGTAGCGGGTGAGCAGTTCTTC

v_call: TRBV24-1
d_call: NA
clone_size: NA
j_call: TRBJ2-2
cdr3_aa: CATSDFAQETGELFF
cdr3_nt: TGTGCCACCAGTGATTTTGCACAGGAGACCGGGGAGCTGTTTTTT

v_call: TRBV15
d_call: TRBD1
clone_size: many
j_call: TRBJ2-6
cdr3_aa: CATSGGQGATSGANVLTF
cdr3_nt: TGTGCCACCAGCGGGGGACAGGGGGCTACCTCTGGGGCCAACGTCCTGACTTTC

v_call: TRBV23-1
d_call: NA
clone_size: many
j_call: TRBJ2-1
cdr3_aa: CASSLIKGRYNEQFF
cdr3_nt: TGCGCCAGCAGTCTTATTAAGGGTCGGTACAATGAGCAGTTCTTC

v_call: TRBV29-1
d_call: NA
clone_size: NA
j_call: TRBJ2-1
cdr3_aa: CSVDPRSSYNEQFF
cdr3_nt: TGCAGCGTTGATCCGCGTAGCTCCTACAATGAGCAGTTCTTC

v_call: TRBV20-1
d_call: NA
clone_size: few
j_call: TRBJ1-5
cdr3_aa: CSTSPWGGPQHF
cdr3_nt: TGCAGTACAAGCCCTTGGGGCGGGCCCCAGCATTTT

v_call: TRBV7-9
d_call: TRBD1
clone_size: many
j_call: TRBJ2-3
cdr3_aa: CASSDRTGATDTQYF
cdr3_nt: TGTGCCAGCAGCGACAGGACAGGGGCGACAGATACGCAGTATTTT

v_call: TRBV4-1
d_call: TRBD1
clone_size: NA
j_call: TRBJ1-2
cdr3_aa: CASRPQGTAAYGYTF
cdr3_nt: TGCGCCAGCCGACCCCAAGGGACAGCGGCCTATGGCTACACCTTC

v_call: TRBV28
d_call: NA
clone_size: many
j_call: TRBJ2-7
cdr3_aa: CASSLRGYEQYF
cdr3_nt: TGTGCCAGCAGCTTACGGGGCTACGAGCAGTACTTC

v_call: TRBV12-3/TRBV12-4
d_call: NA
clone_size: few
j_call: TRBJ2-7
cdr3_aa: CASSLDLATIYEQYF
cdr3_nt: TGTGCCAGCAGTTTAGACCTAGCGACGATCTACGAGCAGTACTTC

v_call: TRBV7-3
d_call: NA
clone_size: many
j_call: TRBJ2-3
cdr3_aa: CASSLMDSTDTQYF
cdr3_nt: TGTGCCAGCAGCTTAATGGACAGCACAGATACGCAGTATTTT

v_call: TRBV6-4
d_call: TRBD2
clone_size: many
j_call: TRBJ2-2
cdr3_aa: CASSEGGSGTGELFF
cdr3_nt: TGTGCCAGCAGTGAAGGCGGGAGCGGGACCGGGGAGCTGTTTTTT

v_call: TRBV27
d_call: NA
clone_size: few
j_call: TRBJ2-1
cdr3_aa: CASSSAFYNEQFF
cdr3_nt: TGTGCCAGCAGTTCCGCCTTTTACAATGAGCAGTTCTTC

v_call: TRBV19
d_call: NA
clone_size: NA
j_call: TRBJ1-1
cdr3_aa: CASSIEWGRINTEAFF
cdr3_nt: TGTGCCAGTAGTATCGAATGGGGGCGAATCAACACTGAAGCTTTCTTT

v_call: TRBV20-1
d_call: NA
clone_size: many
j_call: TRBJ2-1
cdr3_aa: CSANPSLGGSYNEQFF
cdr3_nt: TGCAGTGCTAACCCCTCGTTGGGGGGCTCCTACAATGAGCAGTTCTTC

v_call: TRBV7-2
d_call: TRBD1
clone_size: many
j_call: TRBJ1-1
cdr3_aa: CASSVVQGTEAFF
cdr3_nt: TGTGCCAGCAGCGTCGTACAGGGGACTGAAGCTTTCTTT

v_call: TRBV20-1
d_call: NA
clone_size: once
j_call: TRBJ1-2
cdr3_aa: CSGRSTNYGYTF
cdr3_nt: TGCAGTGGTCGGAGCACTAACTATGGCTACACCTTC

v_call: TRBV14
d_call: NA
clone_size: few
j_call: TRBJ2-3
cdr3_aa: CASRGRENTDTQYF
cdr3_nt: TGTGCCAGCAGGGGCAGGGAGAACACAGATACGCAGTATTTT

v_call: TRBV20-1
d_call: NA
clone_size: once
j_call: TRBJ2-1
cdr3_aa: CSGGAYNEQFF
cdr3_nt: TGCAGTGGAGGTGCCTACAATGAGCAGTTCTTC

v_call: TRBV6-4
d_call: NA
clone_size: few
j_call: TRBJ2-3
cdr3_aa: CASPRTSTDTQYF
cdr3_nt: TGTGCCAGCCCCAGGACTAGCACAGATACGCAGTATTTT

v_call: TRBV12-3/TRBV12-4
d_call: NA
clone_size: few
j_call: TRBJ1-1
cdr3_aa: CASSLGQGSREGAFF
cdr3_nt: TGTGCCAGCAGTTTAGGCCAGGGCTCTCGAGAAGGAGCTTTCTTT

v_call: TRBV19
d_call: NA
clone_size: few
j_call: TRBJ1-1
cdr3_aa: CASSMGPRNTEAFF
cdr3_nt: TGTGCCAGTAGTATGGGGCCGAGGAATACTGAAGCTTTCTTT

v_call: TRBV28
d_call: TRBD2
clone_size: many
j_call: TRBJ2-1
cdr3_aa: CASSFGGRALNEQFF
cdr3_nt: TGTGCCAGCAGTTTCGGCGGGAGGGCCCTGAATGAGCAGTTCTTC

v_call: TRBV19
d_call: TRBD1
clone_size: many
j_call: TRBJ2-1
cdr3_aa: CASKDRYYNEQFF
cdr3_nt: TGTGCCAGCAAGGACAGGTATTACAATGAGCAGTTCTTC

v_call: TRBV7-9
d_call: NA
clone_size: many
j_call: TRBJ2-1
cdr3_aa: CASSWMDEQFF
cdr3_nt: TGTGCCAGCAGCTGGATGGATGAGCAGTTCTTC